Presented here are 3 T cell receptor beta chains from one specimen sequenced in a study of T-cell reconstitution after alpha-beta-depleted transplantation in children. Unique molecular identifiers were incorporated during preparation of the TCRbeta library. One entry per CDR3 protein results from TCRdb running MiXCR on the PCR reads. This repertoire shows about 690,000 distinct CDR3 sequences, 16% found once; its top ten account for 0.9% to 1.2%. The source was PBMCs from the stem cell graft donor, collected from the stem cell graft. These receptors all come from a human donor who donated a stem cell graft to a child with acute myeloid leukemia.

There are a few counts of this clonotype. The V call is TRBV29-1, the J call TRBJ2-3; 8 nucleotides line up with TRBD1. CDR3 size: 14 residues. From germline, CDR1 is SQVTM and CDR2 ANQGSEA. Trimming took 3 bases from V and 1 from J; bases not matched to a gene: 3. DNA for the CDR3: TGCAGCGTTGAGAAGACAGGGGGCACAGATACGCAGTATTTT. Its translation is CSVEKTGGTDTQYF.

In this sample, this clonotype turned up many times. The chain couples TRBV20-1 to TRBJ1-2, with a tentative D call TRBD1 (6 bases). The V gene's germline CDR1 is DFQATT and CDR2 SNEGSKA (reference sequence). Trimming pared 6 bases from V and 3 bases from J, leaving 14 bases between. The CDR3 is 13 residues long. The DNA for the CDR3 is TGCAGTGCCCCGCGAAACAGGGACTATGGCTACACCTTC. It yields the protein CSAPRNRDYGYTF.

There are many counts of this clonotype. The chain recombines TRBV10-2 with TRBJ2-7; D ambiguous. Germline-derived CDR1 and CDR2 are WSHSY and SAAADI. The V gene lost 0 bases and the J gene lost 0 bases, with 12 bases spanning the gap. The CDR3 has 16 residues. The CDR3 DNA reads as TGCGCCAGCAGTGAGTCGATAGACCGAAGCTCCTACGAGCAGTACTTC. It specifies CASSESIDRSSYEQYF.